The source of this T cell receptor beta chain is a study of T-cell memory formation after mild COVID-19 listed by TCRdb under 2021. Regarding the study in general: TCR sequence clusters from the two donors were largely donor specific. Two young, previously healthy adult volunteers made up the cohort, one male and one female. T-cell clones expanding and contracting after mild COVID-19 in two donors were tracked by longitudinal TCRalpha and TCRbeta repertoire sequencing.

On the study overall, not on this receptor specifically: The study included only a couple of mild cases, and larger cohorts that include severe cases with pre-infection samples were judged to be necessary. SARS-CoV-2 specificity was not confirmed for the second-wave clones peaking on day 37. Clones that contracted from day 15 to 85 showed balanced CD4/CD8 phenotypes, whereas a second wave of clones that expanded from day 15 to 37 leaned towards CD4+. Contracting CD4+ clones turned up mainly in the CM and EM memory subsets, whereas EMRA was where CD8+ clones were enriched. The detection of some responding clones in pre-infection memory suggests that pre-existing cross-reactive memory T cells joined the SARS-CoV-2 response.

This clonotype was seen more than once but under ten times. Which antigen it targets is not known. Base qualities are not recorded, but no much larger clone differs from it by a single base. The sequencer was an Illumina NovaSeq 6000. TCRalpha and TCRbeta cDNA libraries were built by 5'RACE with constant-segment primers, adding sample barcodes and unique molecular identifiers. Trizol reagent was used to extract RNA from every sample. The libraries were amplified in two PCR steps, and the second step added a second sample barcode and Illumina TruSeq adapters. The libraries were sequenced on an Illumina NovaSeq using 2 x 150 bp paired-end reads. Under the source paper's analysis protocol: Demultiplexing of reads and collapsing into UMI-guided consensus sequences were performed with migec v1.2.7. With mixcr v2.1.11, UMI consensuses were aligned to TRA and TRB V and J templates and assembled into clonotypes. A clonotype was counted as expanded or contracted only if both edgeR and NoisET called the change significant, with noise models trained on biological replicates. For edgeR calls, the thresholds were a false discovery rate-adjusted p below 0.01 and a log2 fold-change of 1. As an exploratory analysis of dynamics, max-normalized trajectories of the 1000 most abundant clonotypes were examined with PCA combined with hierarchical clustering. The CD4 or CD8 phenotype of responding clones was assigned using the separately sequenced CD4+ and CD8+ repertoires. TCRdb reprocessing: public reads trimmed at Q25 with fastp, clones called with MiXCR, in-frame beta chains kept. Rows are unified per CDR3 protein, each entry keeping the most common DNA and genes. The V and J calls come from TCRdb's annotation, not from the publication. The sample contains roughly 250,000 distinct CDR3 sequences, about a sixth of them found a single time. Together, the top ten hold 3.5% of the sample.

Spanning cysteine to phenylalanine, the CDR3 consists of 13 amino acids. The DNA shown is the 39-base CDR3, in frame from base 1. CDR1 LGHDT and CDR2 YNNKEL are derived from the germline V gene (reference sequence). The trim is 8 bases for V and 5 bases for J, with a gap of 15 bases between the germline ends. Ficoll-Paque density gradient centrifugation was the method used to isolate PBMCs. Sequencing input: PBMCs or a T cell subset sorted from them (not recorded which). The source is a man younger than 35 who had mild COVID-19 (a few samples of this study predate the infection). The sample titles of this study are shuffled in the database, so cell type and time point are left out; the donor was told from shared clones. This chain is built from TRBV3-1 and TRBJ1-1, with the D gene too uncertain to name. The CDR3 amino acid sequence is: CASRWASGTEAFF. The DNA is TGTGCCAGCCGTTGGGCCTCGGGGACTGAAGCTTTCTTT.